The 28 T cell receptor beta chains presented below share a single source sample, sequenced in a study of T cells in localized non-small cell lung cancer. Method: immunoSEQ multiplex PCR; TCRdb's copy keeps in-frame clones and lacks some. This sample has about 79,000 clones, with roughly 81% found just once. Specimen: peripheral blood, collected before any cancer treatment. Source of these receptors: a female donor of 60 years or more with stage I lung adenocarcinoma.

The chain combines TRBV5-5 with TRBJ1-5; D gene uncertain. The CDR3 contains 15 residues. V dropped 4 bases and J dropped 0 bases, with 11 bases sitting between them. CDR1 and CDR2 from the germline V gene are SGHKS and YYEKEE (reference sequence). CDR3 nucleotide sequence: TGTGCCAGCAGCCCTGGCGGCAGTAGCAATCAGCCCCAGCATTTT. Encoded protein: CASSPGGSSNQPQHF.

The gene calls are TRBV10-2 and TRBJ1-2, with TRBD1 identical over 7 bases. The germline gives CDR1 WSHSY, CDR2 SAAADI. The V segment lost 8 bases and the J segment 3 bases; nucleotides outside the gene matches: 9. The CDR3 spans 14 residues. The CDR3 sequence: CASEPAGGHYGYTF. The CDR3 bases are TGCGCCAGCGAGCCGGCAGGGGGTCACTATGGCTACACCTTC.

The chain links TRBV11-3 to TRBJ2-7; possible D gene TRBD2, 5 bases. The CDR3 is made up of 15 amino acids. Trimming took off 3 bases at V and 1 base at J, with 13 bases between the two ends. The germline V gene encodes CDR1 SGHNT and CDR2 YENEEA. This CDR3 is CASSFSRGQSYEQYF. CDR3 bases: TGTGCCAGCAGCTTCTCCCGCGGGCAATCCTACGAGCAGTACTTC.

This chain joins TRBV5-1 and TRBJ2-5; 9 bases are a match to TRBD2. The V segment lost 5 bases and the J segment 5 bases; nucleotides outside the gene matches: 13. The CDR3 length is 16 residues. Germline V gives CDR1 SGHRS, CDR2 YFSETQ. The DNA of the CDR3 is TGCGCCAGCAGAGAGCAGCAGCGGGAGGTGTGGGAGACCCAGTACTTC. Translated: CASREQQREVWETQYF.

The CDR3 DNA sequence: TGCGCCAGCAGCTTGGCCGGGTCGGACACTGAAGCTTTCTTT. It is translated as CASSLAGSDTEAFF. V gene TRBV5-1 combines with J gene TRBJ1-1; D gene unclear. The germline V gene encodes CDR1 SGHRS and CDR2 YFSETQ. The CDR3 runs to 14 residues. Trimming took off 0 bases at V and 3 bases at J, with 9 bases between the two ends.

The DNA of the CDR3 is TGTGCCAGCAGCTTAGATCGTAGTGAGCAGTTCTTC. Protein: CASSLDRSEQFF. The V gene is TRBV11-2, the J gene TRBJ2-1; D gene uncertain. The germline V gene encodes CDR1 SGHAT and CDR2 FQNNGV. V lost 0 bases to trimming and J lost 9 bases, with 6 bases between them. The CDR3 length is 12 residues.

V gene TRBV7-2 combines with J gene TRBJ1-1, with unresolved D. Germline loops: CDR1 SGHTA, CDR2 FQGNSA. The CDR3 sequence is 13 residues long. The V end was cut by 9 bases, the J end by 3 bases, with 14 bases between. The CDR3 sequence: CASARVRDTEAFF. Written as DNA, the CDR3 is TGTGCCAGTGCTAGGGTGAGGGACACTGAAGCTTTCTTT. The variable domain in full, with the rest retrieved from reference TRBV7-2 and TRBJ1-1, is GAGVSQSPSNKVTEKGKDVELRCDPISGHTALYWYRQSLGQGLEFLIYFQGNSAPDKSGLPSDRFSAERTGGSVSTLTIQRTQQEDSAVYLCASARVRDTEAFFGQGTRLTVV.

The CDR3 DNA reads as TGTGCCAGCAGCTCCCGGACTAGCGGGAGGACAGATACGCAGTATTTT. It yields the protein CASSSRTSGRTDTQYF. The chain recombines TRBV7-2 with TRBJ2-3, with TRBD2 matching over 14 bases. Per germline, CDR1 SGHTA and CDR2 FQGNSA. This CDR3 spans 16 amino acids. V trimming: 4 bases; J trimming: 3 bases; junction bases outside the gene matches: 3. The full variable domain, in which reference TRBV7-2 and TRBJ2-3 provide the parts outside the CDR3, is GAGVSQSPSNKVTEKGKDVELRCDPISGHTALYWYRQSLGQGLEFLIYFQGNSAPDKSGLPSDRFSAERTGGSVSTLTIQRTQQEDSAVYLCASSSRTSGRTDTQYFGPGTRLTVL.

The chain couples TRBV6-5 to TRBJ2-5; 7 bases are a match to TRBD2. Trimming took 10 bases from V and 8 from J; bases not matched to a gene: 16. Germline V CDR1 and CDR2: MNHEY, SVGAGI. CDR3 length: 14 amino acids. Here the CDR3 DNA reads TGTGCCACCACGCCCCCGGGGTCGGGAGGCACCCAGTACTTC. Amino acids: CATTPPGSGGTQYF.

The J gene is TRBJ2-3, the V gene TRBV7-8, with 11 bases aligning to TRBD2. After removal of 2 bases from V and 1 base from J, the junction contained 20 bases not matched to a gene. CDR3 length: 22 amino acids. Germline V lookup: CDR1 SGHVS, CDR2 FQNEAQ. The CDR3 sequence is CASSLSFFRLAGTGHGTDTQYF. The CDR3 DNA sequence: TGTGCCAGCAGCTTATCATTTTTTCGACTAGCGGGGACAGGCCATGGCACAGATACGCAGTATTTT. Combining the CDR3 with reference TRBV7-8 and TRBJ2-3 gives the whole variable domain GAGVSQSPRYKVAKRGQDVALRCDPISGHVSLFWYQQALGQGPEFLTYFQNEAQLDKSGLPSDRFFAERPEGSVSTLKIQRTQQEDSAVYLCASSLSFFRLAGTGHGTDTQYFGPGTRLTVL.

CDR3 coding DNA: TGTGCCAGCAGATTAGGTGGACAGGCCAATCAGCCCCAGCATTTT. Its protein is CASRLGGQANQPQHF. The V and J genes are TRBV6-5 and TRBJ1-5; 7 bases align to TRBD1. The CDR3 has 15 residues. Germline V gene sequence: CDR1 MNHEY, CDR2 SVGAGI. J gave up 3 bases and V 6 bases, and 8 bases lay outside the gene matches.

With regard to this clone: The same CDR3 can be traced to other DNA sequences in this sample. This chain uses TRBV18 with TRBJ1-5; D is perhaps TRBD1 (6 bases). Germline V lookup: CDR1 KGHSH, CDR2 LQKENI. V gave up 2 bases and J gave up 4 bases, with 6 bases separating them. The CDR3 is 13 amino acids. CDR3 coding DNA: TGTGCCAGCTCACCAGACAGGAATCAGCCCCAGCATTTT. This codes for CASSPDRNQPQHF.

The chain carries TRBV5-5 and TRBJ1-5; D is perhaps TRBD1 (5 bases). CDR3 size: 14 residues. The V end was cut by 3 bases, the J end by 5 bases, with 12 bases between. Germline loops: CDR1 SGHKS, CDR2 YYEKEE (reference sequence). CDR3 amino acids: CASSSGTSYQPQHF. The CDR3 bases are TGTGCCAGCAGCTCCGGGACCTCTTATCAGCCCCAGCATTTT.

The V and J genes are TRBV2 and TRBJ1-5; 9 nucleotides line up with TRBD1. The CDR3 runs to 13 residues. V lost 6 bases, J lost 7 bases, and 4 bases stayed unmatched. Germline lookup yields CDR1 SNHLY and CDR2 FYNNEI. The chain's CDR3 is CASRQGASQPQHF. DNA of the CDR3: TGTGCCAGCAGACAGGGGGCTTCGCAGCCCCAGCATTTT.

This clone was seen once. J is TRBJ1-1 and V is TRBV7-9; 9 nucleotides match TRBD1. The CDR3 has 15 residues. With V trimmed by 4 bases and J by 5 bases, 8 bases remained unmatched. In germline, CDR1 is SEHNR, CDR2 FQNEAQ (reference sequence). Here the CDR3 reads CASSWGQGTRTEAFF. The CDR3 DNA reads as TGTGCCAGCAGCTGGGGACAGGGTACGAGGACTGAAGCTTTCTTT.

The sample holds one count of this clone. The chain has TRBV21-1 and TRBJ2-7; TRBD2, the table's D call, was not compared with the DNA. TRBV21-1 is annotated as a pseudogene. CDR3 length equals 13 residues. CDR3 sequence reads: CASSGTSGDERYF. DNA of the CDR3: TGTGCCAGCAGCGGGACTAGCGGGGACGAAAGATACTTC.

This rearrangement joins TRBV5-1 to TRBJ2-1; 11 bases map to TRBD2. The V gene's germline CDR1 is SGHRS and CDR2 YFSETQ. Unmatched junction bases numbered 8, after V lost 2 bases and J lost 7 bases. The length of the CDR3 is 16 residues. CDR3 in amino acids: CASSLLAGGPVNEQFF. The CDR3 bases are TGCGCCAGCAGCTTATTAGCGGGGGGGCCGGTTAATGAGCAGTTCTTC.

The genes are TRBV19 and TRBJ1-2, with a possible D match to TRBD1 (5 bases). This CDR3 is built from 14 residues. The ends were cut back, 4 bases at V and 0 bases at J, with 9 bases in the middle. Germline V gives CDR1 LNHDA, CDR2 SQIVND (reference sequence). CDR3 nucleotides: TGTGCCAGTAGTAGACAGCCTACTAACTATGGCTACACCTTC. Translation gives CASSRQPTNYGYTF. Full variable domain (remainder filled in from reference TRBV19 and TRBJ1-2): DGGITQSPKYLFRKEGQNVTLSCEQNLNHDAMYWYRQDPGQGLRLIYYSQIVNDFQKGDIAEGYSVSREKKESFPLTVTSAQKNPTAFYLCASSRQPTNYGYTFGSGTRLTVV.

The table lists this clone with a few counts. The CDR3 DNA is TGTGCCAGCAGCCGGACAGGGCCAGGGGCTGGCTACACCTTC. Translating gives CASSRTGPGAGYTF. This rearrangement joins TRBV7-8 to TRBJ1-2, with TRBD1 identical over 8 bases. With 5 bases clipped from V and 7 bases from J, the junction kept 9 bases outside the gene matches. Germline V gene sequence: CDR1 SGHVS, CDR2 FQNEAQ. The CDR3 consists of 14 residues.

The chain links TRBV4-1 to TRBJ2-7, with 9 nucleotides matching TRBD1. After removal of 4 bases from V and 5 bases from J, the junction contained 9 bases not matched to a gene. CDR3 length equals 15 residues. CDR1 and CDR2 (germline): MGHRA, YSYEKL. Here the CDR3 reads CASSPRDRDIHEQYF. CDR3 bases: TGCGCCAGCAGCCCCCGGGACAGGGACATCCACGAGCAGTACTTC.

This rearrangement joins TRBV19 to TRBJ1-1; D is uncertain. Looked up from germline, CDR1 is LNHDA and CDR2 is SQIVND (reference sequence). The CDR3 covers 15 residues. The V end was cut by 3 bases, the J end by 3 bases, with 14 bases between. The CDR3 sequence is CASSIRFLVYTEAFF. The CDR3 DNA is TGTGCCAGTAGTATTCGGTTTTTGGTGTACACTGAAGCTTTCTTT.

This chain uses TRBV11-2 with TRBJ2-3; D is possibly TRBD2 (7 bases). CDR1 and CDR2 from the germline V gene are SGHAT and FQNNGV. The CDR3 has 13 residues. V lost 4 bases and J 4 bases, leaving 9 bases between the germline ends. CDR3 bases: TGTGCCAGCAGCTGGCGGGGGCCAGATACGCAGTATTTT. It codes for CASSWRGPDTQYF.

This clone was observed a few times. The V call is TRBV28, the J call TRBJ1-1, with 10 positions matching TRBD1. Trimming took 6 bases from V and 2 from J; bases not matched to a gene: 6. There are 15 residues in the CDR3. Germline assignment: CDR1 MDHEN and CDR2 SYDVKM. CDR3 region: CASSLTTGGNTEAFF. CDR3 bases: TGTGCCAGCAGCTTAACGACAGGGGGCAACACTGAAGCTTTCTTT.

This clone was counted a single time. V usage is TRBV7-3 and J usage is TRBJ2-1; 9 positions match TRBD2. The CDR3 is 17 amino acids. The germline V gene encodes CDR1 SGHTA and CDR2 FQGTGA. Germline trimming cut 2 bases from V and 2 bases from J; bases unmatched to any gene: 7. CDR3 nucleotide sequence: TGTGCCAGCAGCTTACAAGGGACTAGCAGACCCTACAATGAGCAGTTCTTC. This codes for CASSLQGTSRPYNEQFF.

This chain uses TRBV18 with TRBJ2-7; TRBD1 might be the D (5 bases). The CDR3 spans 12 residues. Germline CDR1 is KGHSH and CDR2 is LQKENI. The germline V and J ends were trimmed by 3 bases and 6 bases, with 9 bases remaining between them. The chain's CDR3 is CASSPDTAEQYF. The CDR3 region has the DNA TGTGCCAGCTCACCGGACACGGCCGAGCAGTACTTC.

V and J are TRBV7-9 and TRBJ2-1; the D is unclear. This CDR3 has 14 amino acids. The germline CDR1 and CDR2 sequences are SEHNR and FQNEAQ (reference sequence). V lost 0 bases to trimming and J lost 6 bases, with 9 bases between them. CDR3 region: CASSLAEGTNEQFF. Written as DNA, the CDR3 is TGTGCCAGCAGCTTAGCGGAAGGAACCAATGAGCAGTTCTTC.

The sample holds a few counts of this clone. The rearrangement uses TRBV5-1 and TRBJ1-2, with D possibly being TRBD1 (5 bases). The length of the CDR3 is 13 residues. In germline, CDR1 is SGHRS, CDR2 YFSETQ. The V gene lost 4 bases and the J gene lost 8 bases, with 15 bases spanning the gap. The CDR3 loop is CASSISGIWGYTF. For the CDR3, the DNA is TGCGCCAGCAGCATCTCAGGGATTTGGGGCTACACCTTC.

V gene TRBV19 combines with J gene TRBJ1-1, with TRBD1 identical over 7 bases. Per the germline V gene, CDR1 is LNHDA and CDR2 is SQIVND (reference sequence). With V trimmed by 5 bases and J by 7 bases, 10 bases remained unmatched. This CDR3 spans 14 amino acids. CDR3 region: CASSSLGTDHEAFF. In DNA, the CDR3 is TGTGCCAGTAGTTCCTTGGGGACAGATCATGAAGCTTTCTTT.